Reported below is one TCR beta chain. Its specificity is unknown. This sample was included in a study of T cell responses to AZD1222 COVID-19 vaccine. Study-wide background: It was second doses at about 4 or about 12 weeks that were pooled.

Study observations and caveats: White British people made up most donors, females outnumbered males, and clonal diversity was possibly underestimated. Per reports, nearly half of all spike-specific TCRs target regions that are unmutated in variants.

Profiling relied on immunoSEQ multiplex PCR, and the TCRdb table lists in-frame clones only, not all of them. The data contain approximately 200,000 clones, almost 95% of them singletons. Germline-derived CDR1 and CDR2 are KGHSH and LQKENI. V lost 2 bases and J 1 base, leaving 11 bases between the germline ends. This CDR3 region has 15 residues. This clonotype originated in an adult in good health. V and J are TRBV18 and TRBJ1-2; no clear D gene. Sequences were derived from peripheral blood, sampled on day 0 of AZD1222 vaccination. The CDR3 region is CASSPMTGLNYGYTF. The CDR3 nucleotides are TGTGCCAGCTCACCAATGACCGGGCTTAACTATGGCTACACCTTC.